This T cell receptor (beta chain) was identified in a study of T cell repertoires and leukemia-associated antigens. Study information: Each sample gave roughly 3 to 5.0 million effective reads. Whole-study findings and limits: Whether expanded clones are antigen-specific and functional remains untested.

Trimming took off 6 bases at V and 2 bases at J, with 14 bases between the two ends. CDR3 length: 14 residues. TCRdb reprocessed the 5' RACE reads via MiXCR and lists one record per CDR3 protein. The sample lists roughly 10,000 distinct CDR3 sequences, around two fifths seen once, with over 45% in the top ten. Before use, CD3+ T cells rested overnight in serum-free medium. This clonotype was counted between two and nine times. Its target is not known. The sequenced material came from CD3+ T cells sorted from blood and cultured. The source is a female donor in good health. The V gene is TRBV12-3 or TRBV12-4, the J gene TRBJ2-7, with D hard to call. DNA for the CDR3: TGTGCCAGCAGACCTCAAGGGAAAGCCTACGAGCAGTACTTC. Protein sequence: CASRPQGKAYEQYF.